This TCR beta chain was sequenced during a study of shared clonotypes between healthy human individuals. Whole-study results and caveats: Generation probabilities of non-shared clonotypes were lower (relative to those shared by all four donors). Generally, naive subsets came out with larger estimated richness than memory subsets. Among donors, the sharing of clonotypes was expected to be influenced by sequencing depth.

Note on this clone: Its matching antigen is unknown.

Germline CDR1 reads MDHEN; CDR2 reads SYDVKM. The CDR3 extends over 20 amino acids. V lost 5 bases, J lost 0 bases, and 17 bases stayed unmatched. Authors' data handling: ImmunoSEQ sequences covered only the junction and lacked quality scores; filtering therefore differed. Sequencing used immunoSEQ multiplex PCR; TCRdb keeps in-frame clones, though not all of them. Clonal size and the V and J genes are those of that table, whereas D and trimming came from the DNA. The table shows approximately 2.1 million clones, with approximately 93% occurring only once. This clonotype originated in a man between 18 and 29 years old in good health. Some clones in this sample may be carry-over from other donors' samples. The sample consisted of naive CD4+ T cells from PBMCs. Subset defined: CD45RA+ positively selected. The chain combines TRBV28 with TRBJ2-2; 8 nucleotides line up with TRBD2. The CDR3 region is CASSRPRLPAGASNTGELFF. Here the CDR3 DNA reads TGTGCCAGCAGTCGTCCCAGACTACCAGCGGGAGCCTCGAACACCGGGGAGCTGTTTTTT. The full variable domain, in which reference TRBV28 and TRBJ2-2 provide the parts outside the CDR3, is DVKVTQSSRYLVKRTGEKVFLECVQDMDHENMFWYRQDPGLGLRLIYFSYDVKMKEKGDIPEGYSVSREKKERFSLILESASTNQTSMYLCASSRPRLPAGASNTGELFFGEGSRLTVL.